These 27 T cell receptor beta chains share one sample of origin, sequenced in a study of OX40 agonist ivuxolimab in advanced cancers. The protocol used for the library was the immunoSEQ multiplex PCR assay. TCRdb mirrors the immuneACCESS table, restricted to in-frame sequences. Some clones are absent from its copies; in checked studies, under half trace to an unresolved V gene, and the reason for the others is unknown. The sample has some 80,000 clones on record, under 85% of them singletons. The ten largest clonotypes hold about 0.44% of the sample. The input for sequencing was CD4+ or CD8+ T cells sorted from blood, taken in a trial of the OX40 agonist ivuxolimab. These receptors all come from an adult with an advanced solid tumor such as melanoma, head and neck, liver or kidney cancer.

The V call is TRBV5-1, the J call TRBJ1-5; possibly TRBD1 for D (6 bases). Per the germline V gene, CDR1 is SGHRS and CDR2 is YFSETQ. V shed 4 bases and J shed 3 bases, with 20 bases lying between them. The CDR3 covers 17 residues. The CDR3 spells CASSPGAGWQNNQPQHF. The CDR3 DNA follows: TGCGCCAGCAGCCCGGGGGCTGGGTGGCAGAACAATCAGCCCCAGCATTTT.

This chain joins TRBV4-1 and TRBJ2-3; 10 nucleotides line up with TRBD2. Per the germline V gene, CDR1 is MGHRA and CDR2 is YSYEKL. V shed 1 base, J shed 0 bases, and the junction held 4 bases outside the gene matches. The CDR3 has 17 amino acids. CDR3 bases: TGCGCCAGCAGCCAAGGTGTACTAGCGGGGAGCACAGATACGCAGTATTTT. This codes for CASSQGVLAGSTDTQYF.

This clone was detected a few times. The gene calls are TRBV5-6 and TRBJ2-3; D is unresolved. The length of the CDR3 is 12 residues. V was clipped by 2 bases and J by 0 bases, with 1 base between them. The V gene's germline CDR1 is SGHDT and CDR2 YYEEEE. CDR3 sequence (DNA): TGTGCCAGCAGCTTCAGCACAGATACGCAGTATTTT. Its translation is CASSFSTDTQYF.

The V and J genes are TRBV30 and TRBJ2-1, with D tentatively TRBD1 (6 bases). Germline V gene data show CDR1 as GTSNPN and CDR2 as SVGIG (reference sequence). Trimming removed 2 bases at V and 4 bases at J, with 9 bases between. This CDR3 is built from 13 residues. The CDR3 is CAWSQTGYNEQFF. CDR3 bases: TGTGCCTGGAGTCAGACAGGTTACAATGAGCAGTTCTTC.

The J gene is TRBJ2-5, the V gene TRBV4-2; 7 bases are shared with TRBD2. Trimming at V came to 0 bases and at J to 2 bases, leaving 6 bases not matched to a gene. CDR1 and CDR2 from the germline V gene are LGHNA and YNFKEQ. This CDR3 is built from 16 residues. CDR3 loop: CASSQDRASGQETQYF. CDR3 coding DNA: TGTGCCAGCAGCCAAGATAGGGCTAGCGGACAAGAGACCCAGTACTTC.

V usage is TRBV5-4 and J usage is TRBJ2-2; 8 bases are shared with TRBD2. The V segment lost 0 bases and the J segment 4 bases; nucleotides outside the gene matches: 2. The CDR3 extends over 15 amino acids. Germline CDR1 and CDR2: SGHNT and YYREEE (reference sequence). Here the CDR3 DNA reads TGTGCCAGCAGCTTGGTGGGGACTAGCACCGGGGAGCTGTTTTTT. It yields the protein CASSLVGTSTGELFF.

The chain couples TRBV29-1 to TRBJ1-1; no firm D call. Germline loops: CDR1 SQVTM, CDR2 ANQGSEA. CDR3 length equals 12 residues. The ends were cut back, 3 bases at V and 3 bases at J, with 8 bases in the middle. In DNA, the CDR3 is TGCAGCGTTGAGGACTGGGACACTGAAGCTTTCTTT. It specifies CSVEDWDTEAFF.

The V call is TRBV19, the J call TRBJ2-5; tentatively, D is TRBD1 (5 bases). The CDR3 consists of 13 residues. In germline, CDR1 is LNHDA, CDR2 SQIVND (reference sequence). Between the trimmed V and J ends, which lost 6 bases and 1 base, there was a span of 9 bases. The CDR3 region is CASRATAQETQYF. The CDR3 DNA sequence: TGTGCCAGTAGAGCGACAGCCCAAGAGACCCAGTACTTC.

The chain combines TRBV15 with TRBJ2-2, with a tentative D call TRBD2 (6 bases). This CDR3 region has 13 residues. V gave up 5 bases and J gave up 7 bases, with 11 bases separating them. The germline CDR1 and CDR2 sequences are LNHNV and YYDKDF (reference sequence). CDR3 sequence (DNA): TGTGCCACCAGCGGGAGGATGGGCGGGGAGCTGTTTTTT. Its translation is CATSGRMGGELFF.

The chain joins TRBV7-9 to TRBJ1-2; TRBD1 aligns across 8 bases. CDR1 and CDR2 (germline): SEHNR, FQNEAQ (reference sequence). This CDR3 contains 15 residues. The V gene end was trimmed by 5 bases and the J gene end by 2 bases; junction bases not matched to a gene: 7. CDR3 in DNA: TGTGCCAGCAGCGATTTCCGGGACAGGAACTATGGCTACACCTTC. It codes for CASSDFRDRNYGYTF.

V usage is TRBV6-6 and J usage is TRBJ1-1; unclear D gene. CDR3 length: 15 amino acids. Per germline, CDR1 MNHNY and CDR2 SVGAGI (reference sequence). V lost 5 bases and J 6 bases, leaving 19 bases between the germline ends. The CDR3 nucleotides are TGTGCCAGCAGTCAGTCCCACCAGTTACCCCCTGAAGCTTTCTTT. It specifies CASSQSHQLPPEAFF.

This rearrangement joins TRBV5-1 to TRBJ2-1, with D tentatively TRBD2 (6 bases). CDR1 is SGHRS and CDR2 is YFSETQ in the germline V gene. V was clipped by 8 bases and J by 9 bases, with 18 bases between them. The CDR3 is 13 amino acids. For the CDR3, the DNA is TGCGCCAGTACCCCTAGCGTGAGCACTGAGCAGTTCTTC. Translation: CASTPSVSTEQFF.

The chain uses TRBV5-1 and TRBJ2-7; D gene uncertain. This CDR3 region has 16 residues. Germline V gives CDR1 SGHRS, CDR2 YFSETQ. With 0 bases removed from V and 1 base from J, the gap between germline ends came to 14 bases. Here the CDR3 reads CASSLGTGQVSYEQYF. Here the CDR3 DNA reads TGCGCCAGCAGCTTGGGAACCGGGCAGGTTTCCTACGAGCAGTACTTC.

In its sample, this clone was seen a few times. The rearrangement uses TRBV2 and TRBJ1-1, with 8 bases matching TRBD1. This CDR3 has 14 amino acids. The junction had 6 bases not matched to a gene; V was cut back by 3 bases and J by 6 bases. Germline V lookup: CDR1 SNHLY, CDR2 FYNNEI. CDR3 loop: CASSEGQGAAEAFF. The CDR3 DNA follows: TGTGCCAGCAGTGAGGGCCAGGGGGCAGCTGAAGCTTTCTTT.

The rearrangement joins TRBV6-5 to TRBJ1-2; tentative D call: TRBD1 (5 bases). V lost 6 bases and J 5 bases, leaving 13 bases between the germline ends. This CDR3 comprises 13 residues. Per the germline V gene, CDR1 is MNHEY and CDR2 is SVGAGI. CDR3 sequence: CASSHGGTYGYTF. For the CDR3, the DNA is TGTGCCAGCAGCCACGGGGGAACATATGGCTACACCTTC.

The chain's CDR3 is CASSSANIGQYF. DNA of the CDR3: TGTGCCAGCAGCTCCGCTAATATCGGGCAGTACTTC. The chain combines TRBV7-9 with TRBJ2-7; D gene unclear. Trimming took 4 bases from V and 9 from J, leaving 13 bases between them. The CDR3 sequence is 12 residues long. Germline V gives CDR1 SEHNR, CDR2 FQNEAQ (reference sequence).

This clone was seen only once. The chain couples TRBV10-3 to TRBJ2-1; 11 positions agree with TRBD1. Germline CDR1 ENHRY, CDR2 SYGVKD. J lost 9 bases, V lost 4 bases, and 2 bases had no gene match. CDR3 size: 13 residues. The DNA of the CDR3 is TGTGCCATCAGTGGGGACAGGGGGTTTGAGCAGTTCTTC. Translation gives CAISGDRGFEQFF.

CDR3 coding DNA: TGTGCCAGCAGCCAAGTCAGCTACACCGGGGAGCTGTTTTTT. This sequence encodes CASSQVSYTGELFF. The chain carries TRBV14 and TRBJ2-2; D uncertain. The V end lost 1 base, the J end lost 3 bases, and 6 bases lay between the germline ends. Germline loops: CDR1 SGHDN, CDR2 FVKESK. The CDR3 loop spans 14 amino acids.

V usage is TRBV2 and J usage is TRBJ2-5; D might be TRBD1 or TRBD2, each matching 7 bases. There are 13 residues in the CDR3. V lost 6 bases and J 4 bases, leaving 12 bases between the germline ends. Germline V gene sequence: CDR1 SNHLY, CDR2 FYNNEI. Here the CDR3 reads CASRAGQLETQYF. The CDR3, as DNA: TGTGCCAGCAGAGCGGGACAGTTAGAGACCCAGTACTTC. Using reference TRBV2 and TRBJ2-5 for the parts outside the CDR3, the full variable domain is EPEVTQTPSHQVTQMGQEVILRCVPISNHLYFYWYRQILGQKVEFLVSFYNNEISEKSEIFDDQFSVERPDGSNFTLKIRSTKLEDSAMYFCASRAGQLETQYFGPGTRLLVL.

The chain joins TRBV28 to TRBJ2-7; D unresolved. CDR3 length: 12 amino acids. Trimming stripped 1 base from V and 6 bases from J, with 7 bases between. Germline lookup yields CDR1 MDHEN and CDR2 SYDVKM. The CDR3 nucleotides read TGTGCCAGCAGTTTATCCGTCAGCGAGCAGTACTTC. It codes for CASSLSVSEQYF.

This chain uses TRBV2 with TRBJ2-7; 10 bases map to TRBD2. Germline CDR1 and CDR2: SNHLY and FYNNEI. Trimming took 1 base from V and 2 from J; bases not matched to a gene: 2. The CDR3 has 15 amino acids. CDR3 region: CASSEETSGTYEQYF. CDR3 DNA: TGTGCCAGCAGTGAAGAAACTAGCGGGACCTACGAGCAGTACTTC.

In its sample, this clone was seen once. The chain employs TRBV18 and TRBJ1-2, with D unclear. The CDR3 contains 17 residues. V lost 1 base, J lost 0 bases, and 15 bases lay in between. Germline V gives CDR1 KGHSH, CDR2 LQKENI. The CDR3 sequence is CASSPRNRPGANYGYTF. The CDR3 bases are TGTGCCAGCTCACCACGAAACCGTCCGGGCGCTAACTATGGCTACACCTTC.

This chain links TRBV5-1 with TRBJ2-2; either TRBD1 or TRBD2 may supply D (6 bases each). V gave up 3 bases and J gave up 5 bases, with 17 bases separating them. The germline V gene has CDR1 SGHRS and CDR2 YFSETQ. The CDR3 extends over 16 amino acids. The DNA of the CDR3 is TGCGCCAGCAGCTCCACGGGGGCGCCGGGAACCGGGGAGCTGTTTTTT. It encodes CASSSTGAPGTGELFF.

The genes are TRBV11-2 and TRBJ1-2, with a possible D match to TRBD1 (6 bases). V shed 5 bases and J shed 3 bases, with 19 bases lying between them. Germline V gene lookup returns CDR1 SGHAT and CDR2 FQNNGV. This CDR3 contains 16 residues. CDR3 region: CASSIGRGAMYYGYTF. The CDR3 DNA reads TGTGCCAGCAGCATTGGGCGGGGGGCGATGTACTATGGCTACACCTTC.

The chain employs TRBV7-6 and TRBJ1-1; D is unclear. Germline V CDR1 and CDR2: SGHVS, FNYEAQ. The CDR3 contains 12 residues. V lost 2 bases, J lost 10 bases, and 11 bases lay in between. The CDR3 is CASSLLEHGAFF. The CDR3, as DNA: TGTGCCAGCAGCTTACTCGAACACGGAGCTTTCTTT.

In this sample, this clone turned up a few times. This rearrangement joins TRBV7-9 to TRBJ1-5; D call uncertain. The CDR3 runs 12 residues. Trimming took off 5 bases at V and 7 bases at J, with 9 bases between the two ends. The germline gives CDR1 SEHNR, CDR2 FQNEAQ (reference sequence). As DNA, the CDR3 is TGTGCCAGCAGCCGGAATACGCAGCCCCAGCATTTT. It specifies CASSRNTQPQHF.

The chain employs TRBV19 and TRBJ1-2; D is unclear. Trimming cost V 3 bases and J 10 bases, with 18 bases left between them. Germline V gene lookup returns CDR1 LNHDA and CDR2 SQIVND (reference sequence). The CDR3 extends over 14 amino acids. The CDR3 here is CASSIATSAWDYTF. The CDR3 DNA is TGTGCCAGTAGTATTGCCACGTCGGCTTGGGACTACACCTTC.